This is a list of T cell receptor beta chains from one sample in a study of blood T cell repertoires in COVID-19. Generated by immunoSEQ multiplex PCR, the TCRdb table keeps only in-frame clones and is missing some. The sample records 150,000 or so clones, around 82% being singletons. The sample consisted of peripheral blood. Every receptor here comes from a woman aged 40 to 49 with COVID-19, enrolled during active disease. The CDR3 runs from the conserved cysteine through the conserved F or W. Fields, in order: clone size, V gene, CDR3 length, D gene, J gene, CDR3 protein, CDR3 DNA. A D gene is named only where the DNA matches it firmly. Only part of the rows carry a size: once, few, many, or a class if the clone is expanded.

>NA|TRBV7-9|12|NA|TRBJ1-2
CASSLGQGGYTF
TGTGCCAGCAGCTTAGGCCAGGGTGGCTACACCTTC
>NA|TRBV9|15|TRBD2|TRBJ2-1
CARSGPGGDYNEQFF
TGTGCCCGCAGCGGACCGGGGGGGGACTACAATGAGCAGTTCTTC
>NA|TRBV28|19|TRBD1|TRBJ2-3
CASSPWTGGFSGDTDTQYF
TGTGCCAGCAGTCCTTGGACAGGGGGCTTTTCGGGGGACACAGATACGCAGTATTTT
>once|TRBV30|15|NA|TRBJ1-6
CAWSKQSSYNSPLHF
TGTGCCTGGAGTAAACAAAGCTCCTATAATTCACCCCTCCACTTT
>once|TRBV30|13|NA|TRBJ2-1
CASTGPPYNEQFF
TGTGCCTCTACAGGTCCACCATACAATGAGCAGTTCTTC
>NA|TRBV5-4|11|NA|TRBJ2-5
CASSLDGFENF
TGTGCCAGCAGCTTGGACGGGTTCGAAAACTTC
>NA|TRBV7-2|14|NA|TRBJ1-2
CASSLVGPEYGYTF
TGTGCCAGCAGCTTAGTTGGGCCAGAATATGGCTACACCTTC
>NA|TRBV5-4|11|NA|TRBJ2-1
CASSSTTEQFF
TGTGCCAGCAGCTCCACAACCGAGCAGTTCTTC
>NA|TRBV6-5|14|NA|TRBJ1-3
CASSTGTQGNTIYF
TGTGCCAGCAGTACCGGGACACAAGGAAACACCATATATTTT
>NA|TRBV28|15|NA|TRBJ2-7
CASSPPARGTYEQYF
TGTGCCAGCAGTCCTCCCGCCAGGGGTACCTACGAGCAGTACTTC
>NA|TRBV9|15|TRBD1|TRBJ1-1
CASSGRQGWGTEAFF
TGTGCCAGCAGCGGCCGACAGGGTTGGGGCACTGAAGCTTTCTTT
>NA|TRBV28|14|NA|TRBJ1-2
CASSLLTANYGYTF
TGTGCCAGCAGTTTGTTAACAGCTAACTATGGCTACACCTTC
>NA|TRBV3-1/TRBV3-2|15|TRBD2|TRBJ2-2
CASSQDLAGAGELFF
TGTGCCAGCAGCCAAGACCTAGCGGGAGCCGGGGAGCTGTTTTTT
>NA|TRBV7-3|17|TRBD1|TRBJ2-2
CASSLKAGTGNTGELFF
TGTGCCAGCAGCCTAAAGGCCGGGACAGGGAACACCGGGGAGCTGTTTTTT
>NA|TRBV7-2|13|NA|TRBJ2-1
CASRRRGVGEQFF
TGTGCCAGCAGACGCAGGGGAGTCGGTGAGCAGTTCTTC
>NA|TRBV7-2|14|NA|TRBJ1-1
CASSLWGPGAEAFF
TGTGCCAGCAGCTTATGGGGCCCTGGGGCTGAAGCTTTCTTT
>NA|TRBV30|15|TRBD2|TRBJ2-1
CAWSDPSGTYNEQFF
TGTGCCTGGAGTGATCCTAGCGGTACCTACAATGAGCAGTTCTTC
>NA|TRBV18|15|NA|TRBJ2-3
CASSSRNRNTDTQYF
TGTGCCAGCTCATCCCGGAACAGAAACACAGATACGCAGTATTTT
>NA|TRBV6-2/TRBV6-3|11|NA|TRBJ2-5
CASSWAETQYF
TGTGCCAGCAGCTGGGCGGAGACCCAGTACTTC
>few|TRBV10-3|16|TRBD1|TRBJ1-4
CATAETGTGGDEKLFF
TGTGCCACCGCAGAAACAGGGACAGGGGGCGACGAAAAACTGTTTTTT
>few|TRBV7-6|16|TRBD1|TRBJ1-5
CASSLNRDRENQPQHF
TGTGCCAGCAGCTTAAACCGGGACAGGGAGAATCAGCCCCAGCATTTT
>NA|TRBV5-1|11|NA|TRBJ1-1
CASRSGAEAFF
TGCGCCAGCAGGTCAGGTGCTGAAGCTTTCTTT
>NA|TRBV2|16|TRBD2|TRBJ2-1
CAHGPILAGGNNEQFF
TGTGCCCACGGGCCCATACTAGCGGGAGGGAACAATGAGCAGTTCTTC
>NA|TRBV12-3/TRBV12-4|13|NA|TRBJ1-6
CATTGTLYSPLHF
TGTGCCACCACTGGGACACTCTATTCACCCCTCCACTTT
>NA|TRBV10-2|16|TRBD2|TRBJ2-2
CASSDLAGQRTGELFF
TGCGCCAGCAGTGATTTAGCGGGACAAAGAACCGGGGAGCTGTTTTTT
>NA|TRBV5-4|15|NA|TRBJ1-5
CASSSHPGRNQPQHF
TGTGCCAGCAGCTCCCACCCGGGTCGCAATCAGCCCCAGCATTTT
>NA|TRBV9|18|TRBD2|TRBJ2-1
CASSYPSGDESSYNEQFF
TGTGCCAGCAGCTACCCTAGCGGGGATGAGAGCTCCTACAATGAGCAGTTCTTC
>NA|TRBV5-6|15|TRBD1|TRBJ1-1
CASSLQGVLNTEAFF
TGTGCCAGCAGCTTGCAGGGGGTCTTGAACACTGAAGCTTTCTTT
>NA|TRBV24-1|16|TRBD2|TRBJ2-1
CATSDPLAGGRDEQFF
TGTGCCACCAGTGATCCTCTAGCGGGGGGTAGGGATGAGCAGTTCTTC
>NA|TRBV6-5|13|NA|TRBJ1-1
CASSQEGNTEAFF
TGTGCCAGCAGCCAGGAGGGAAACACTGAAGCTTTCTTT